This note documents a single TCR beta chain sequence. Its antigen is not identified. The data belong to a study of cytomegalovirus exposure and HLA in healthy donors. General study results and limits: A later analysis linked a missense variant in DCLRE1C to the trimming of TCR beta V and J genes.

Per the germline V gene, CDR1 is GTSNPN and CDR2 is SVGIG (reference sequence). Trimming stripped 3 bases from V and 9 bases from J, with 7 bases between. CDR3 length equals 10 residues. Primers for the PCR totalled 60 Vbeta and 13 Jbeta. Profiling relied on immunoSEQ multiplex PCR, and the TCRdb table lists in-frame clones only, not all of them. The sample shows under 200,000 clones, roughly 80% of them seen only once. The sequence was obtained from a girl aged 2-10 years in good health and CMV-seropositive. The chain joins TRBV30 to TRBJ2-3, with D perhaps matching TRBD1 (5 bases). The sample was PBMCs. The CDR3 spells CAWSQGTQYF. As DNA, the CDR3 is TGTGCCTGGAGCCAGGGCACGCAGTATTTT.